The entry that follows covers one TCR beta chain sequence. Germline assignment: CDR1 MNHEY and CDR2 SVGAGI. The CDR3 runs 13 residues. V gave up 2 bases and J gave up 2 bases, with 6 bases separating them. The data belong to a study of blood T cell repertoires in COVID-19. For the study at large: T cells, B-cell-depleted T cells, or PBMCs supplied cDNA or gDNA.

The method was immunoSEQ multiplex PCR; TCRdb's version includes in-frame clones alone and lacks a portion of them. The sample yields roughly 330,000 clones, 80% to 90% seen once. This clonotype originated in a man under 40 with COVID-19, enrolled during active disease. V and J are TRBV6-5 and TRBJ2-5, with a possible D match to TRBD1 (6 bases). Sequenced: peripheral blood. CDR3 DNA: TGTGCCAGCAGTTACGGACAGCAAGAGACCCAGTACTTC. It specifies CASSYGQQETQYF.